Below are 14 T cell receptor beta chains sequenced from a single sample in a study of blood T cell repertoires in COVID-19. Sequenced by immunoSEQ multiplex PCR; TCRdb stores in-frame clones only, minus some. The table shows about 270,000 clones, with 70% to 90% occurring only once. The material sequenced was peripheral blood. The receptor set was obtained from a woman in her seventies with acute or convalescent COVID-19.

J is TRBJ2-7 and V is TRBV4-1; a possible D gene is TRBD2 (6 bases). Germline lookup yields CDR1 MGHRA and CDR2 YSYEKL. V dropped 4 bases and J dropped 0 bases, with 13 bases sitting between them. This CDR3 is built from 15 residues. DNA for the CDR3: TGCGCCAGCAGCCGCTGGTTAGCGGTCTCCTACGAGCAGTACTTC. It specifies CASSRWLAVSYEQYF.

This chain joins TRBV5-1 and TRBJ2-5; 8 bases map to TRBD1. The CDR3 has 14 amino acids. The germline CDR1 and CDR2 sequences are SGHRS and YFSETQ. V lost 0 bases, J lost 6 bases, and 4 bases stayed unmatched. This CDR3 is CASSLGSRGQTQYF. The CDR3 DNA follows: TGCGCCAGCAGCTTGGGATCCAGGGGGCAGACCCAGTACTTC.

V usage is TRBV10-3 and J usage is TRBJ2-1; possibly TRBD1 for D (5 bases). This CDR3 region has 14 residues. Per the germline V gene, CDR1 is ENHRY and CDR2 is SYGVKD. V lost 4 bases and J lost 0, with 7 bases in between. For the CDR3, the DNA is TGTGCCATCAGTGGACAGAGCTCCTACAATGAGCAGTTCTTC. Translation: CAISGQSSYNEQFF.

V is TRBV12-3 or TRBV12-4 and J is TRBJ1-1; D unclear. There are 13 residues in the CDR3. V lost 3 bases and J lost 1, with 6 bases in between. The DNA for the CDR3 is TGTGCCAGCAGTTTCGAGGGGAACACTGAAGCTTTCTTT. Its translation: CASSFEGNTEAFF.

The J gene is TRBJ2-2, the V gene TRBV30, with D unclear. The CDR3 is 14 amino acids. Trimming shortened V by 1 base and J by 10 bases, and 16 bases separated the two germline ends. CDR1 GTSNPN and CDR2 SVGIG come from the germline V gene (reference sequence). DNA of the CDR3: TGTGCCTGGAGTGCGGCCGGCACGGGTGTGGAGCTGTTTTTT. This translates into CAWSAAGTGVELFF. Variable domain in full (rest from reference TRBV30 and TRBJ2-2): SQTIHQWPATLVQPVGSPLSLECTVEGTSNPNLYWYRQAAGRGLQLLFYSVGIGQISSEVPQNLSASRPQDRQFILSSKKLLLSDSGFYLCAWSAAGTGVELFFGEGSRLTVL.

V and J are TRBV27 and TRBJ1-6; TRBD1 matches at 7 bases. This CDR3 region has 14 residues. Germline CDR1 and CDR2: MNHEY and SMNVEV (reference sequence). V was clipped by 5 bases and J by 7 bases; unmatched bases: 5. The CDR3 DNA follows: TGTGCCAGCAGTCGACAGGGCCGAAATTCACCCCTCCACTTT. Amino acids: CASSRQGRNSPLHF.

The rearrangement uses TRBV6-6 and TRBJ1-6; D might be TRBD1 (5 bases). The CDR3 runs 15 residues. Germline loops: CDR1 MNHNY, CDR2 SVGAGI (reference sequence). The V and J ends lost 8 bases and 6 bases respectively, with 17 bases between them. As DNA, the CDR3 is TGTGCCAGCCGCCTGATTACAGGTCCTAATTCACCCCTCCACTTT. Protein product: CASRLITGPNSPLHF.

V usage is TRBV19 and J usage is TRBJ1-5, with D possibly matching TRBD1 (6 bases). The germline CDR1 and CDR2 sequences are LNHDA and SQIVND (reference sequence). The V end lost 4 bases, the J end lost 4 bases, and 14 bases lay between the germline ends. This CDR3 spans 15 amino acids. The CDR3 nucleotides read TGTGCCAGTAGTACGGGAGGGGGTCCTAATCAGCCCCAGCATTTT. This codes for CASSTGGGPNQPQHF. Based on the CDR3 plus reference TRBV19 and TRBJ1-5, the full variable domain is DGGITQSPKYLFRKEGQNVTLSCEQNLNHDAMYWYRQDPGQGLRLIYYSQIVNDFQKGDIAEGYSVSREKKESFPLTVTSAQKNPTAFYLCASSTGGGPNQPQHFGDGTRLSIL.

The CDR3, as DNA: TGTGCCAGCGGGGCAGGGGGCCTTGGCTACACCTTC. Encoded protein: CASGAGGLGYTF. The genes are TRBV6-5 and TRBJ1-2; 8 bases agree with TRBD1. V lost 8 bases, J lost 7 bases, and 6 bases stayed unmatched. Germline assignment: CDR1 MNHEY and CDR2 SVGAGI. The CDR3 consists of 12 residues.

The CDR3: CASRTRGGQVGDVPRYTYEQYF. DNA for the CDR3: TGTGCCAGCAGAACCCGTGGGGGACAGGTTGGGGATGTACCCAGGTATACCTACGAGCAGTACTTC. The rearrangement links TRBV27 to TRBJ2-7, with TRBD1 matching over 8 bases. The junction had 30 bases not matched to a gene; V was cut back by 6 bases and J by 2 bases. This CDR3 is 22 amino acids long. Germline CDR1 is MNHEY and CDR2 is SMNVEV (reference sequence).

The gene calls are TRBV6-5 and TRBJ1-1, with 8 nucleotides matching TRBD1. The CDR3 is 14 amino acids. Germline loops: CDR1 MNHEY, CDR2 SVGAGI. V dropped 6 bases and J dropped 2; count of bases not matched to a gene: 5. Written as DNA, the CDR3 is TGTGCCAGCAGCTGGGGGACAGGCAACACTGAAGCTTTCTTT. Translated: CASSWGTGNTEAFF.

The chain recombines TRBV10-3 with TRBJ2-1; 12 nucleotides agree with TRBD2. The junction had 3 bases not matched to a gene; V was cut back by 3 bases and J by 3 bases. Germline CDR1 is ENHRY and CDR2 is SYGVKD. This CDR3 comprises 16 residues. CDR3 loop: CAISDPSGGVYNEQFF. In nucleotides, the CDR3 is TGTGCCATCAGTGATCCTAGCGGGGGGGTCTACAATGAGCAGTTCTTC.

This chain uses TRBV11-2 with TRBJ1-2; 7 bases align to TRBD1. The J segment lost 6 bases and the V segment lost 6 bases, leaving 7 bases of the junction unmatched. Germline lookup yields CDR1 SGHAT and CDR2 FQNNGV. CDR3 length: 13 residues. This chain's CDR3 is CASRKGAENGYTF. The CDR3 nucleotides read TGTGCCAGCAGAAAGGGGGCCGAAAATGGCTACACCTTC.

The V call is TRBV5-6, the J call TRBJ2-1, with no clear D. This CDR3 spans 14 amino acids. Trimming stripped 5 bases from V and 5 bases from J, with 14 bases between. Germline V lookup: CDR1 SGHDT, CDR2 YYEEEE. The DNA of the CDR3 is TGTGCCAGCAGTCCACCTAATAGCCACAATGAGCAGTTCTTC. Encoded protein: CASSPPNSHNEQFF.